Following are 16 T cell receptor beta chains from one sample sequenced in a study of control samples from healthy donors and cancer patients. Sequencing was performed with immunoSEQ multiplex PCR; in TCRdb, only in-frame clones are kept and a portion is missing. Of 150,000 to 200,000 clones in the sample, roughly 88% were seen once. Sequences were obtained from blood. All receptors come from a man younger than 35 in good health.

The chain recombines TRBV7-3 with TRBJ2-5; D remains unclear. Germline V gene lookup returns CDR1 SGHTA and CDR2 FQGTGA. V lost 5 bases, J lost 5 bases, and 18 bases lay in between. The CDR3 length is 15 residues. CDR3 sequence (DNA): TGTGCCAGCAGCCCCAGTTCTGCCGGCTGGGAGACCCAGTACTTC. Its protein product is CASSPSSAGWETQYF.

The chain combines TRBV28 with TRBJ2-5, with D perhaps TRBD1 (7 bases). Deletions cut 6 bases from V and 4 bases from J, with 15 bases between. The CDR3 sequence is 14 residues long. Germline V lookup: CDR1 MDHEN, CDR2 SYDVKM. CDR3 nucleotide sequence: TGTGCCAGCAGGCGGGTCCAGGGGGGAGAGACCCAGTACTTC. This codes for CASRRVQGGETQYF.

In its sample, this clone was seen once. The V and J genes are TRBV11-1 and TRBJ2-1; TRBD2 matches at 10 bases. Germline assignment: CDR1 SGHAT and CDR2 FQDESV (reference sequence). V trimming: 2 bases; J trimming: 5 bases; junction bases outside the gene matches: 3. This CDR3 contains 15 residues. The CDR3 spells CASSLRSGGDNEQFF. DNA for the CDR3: TGTGCCAGCAGCTTAAGAAGCGGGGGGGACAATGAGCAGTTCTTC.

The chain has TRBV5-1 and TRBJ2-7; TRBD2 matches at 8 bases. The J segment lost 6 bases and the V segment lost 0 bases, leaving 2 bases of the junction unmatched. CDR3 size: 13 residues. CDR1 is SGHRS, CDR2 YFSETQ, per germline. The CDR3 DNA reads TGCGCCAGCAGCTTGGGACTAGCGACCGAGCAGTACTTC. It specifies CASSLGLATEQYF.

Here the CDR3 reads CAISEPGLGTDTQYF. The CDR3 DNA follows: TGTGCCATCAGTGAACCGGGACTGGGCACAGATACGCAGTATTTT. The chain carries TRBV10-3 and TRBJ2-3; weak D call: TRBD2 (6 bases). Deletions cut 3 bases from V and 1 base from J, with 11 bases between. Germline V gives CDR1 ENHRY, CDR2 SYGVKD. CDR3 length equals 15 residues.

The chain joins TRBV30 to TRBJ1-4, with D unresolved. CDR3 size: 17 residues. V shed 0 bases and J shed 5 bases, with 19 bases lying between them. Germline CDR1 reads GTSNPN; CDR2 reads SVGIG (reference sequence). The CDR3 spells CAWSVRGRGKENEKLFF. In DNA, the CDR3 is TGTGCCTGGAGTGTACGGGGAAGAGGGAAGGAGAATGAAAAACTGTTTTTT.

CDR3 protein: CASSFGTGANTGELFF. The CDR3 DNA follows: TGTGCCAGCAGCTTCGGGACAGGGGCAAACACCGGGGAGCTGTTTTTT. The chain uses TRBV5-5 and TRBJ2-2; 10 bases match TRBD1. The CDR3 totals 16 residues. The J segment lost 2 bases and the V segment lost 2 bases, leaving 3 bases of the junction unmatched. From germline, CDR1 is SGHKS and CDR2 YYEKEE (reference sequence).

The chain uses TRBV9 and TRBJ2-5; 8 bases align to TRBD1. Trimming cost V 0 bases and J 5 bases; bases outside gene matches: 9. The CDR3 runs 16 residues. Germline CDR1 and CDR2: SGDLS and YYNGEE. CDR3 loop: CASSVVPDRAGETQYF. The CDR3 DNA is TGTGCCAGCAGCGTAGTCCCGGACAGGGCGGGGGAGACCCAGTACTTC.

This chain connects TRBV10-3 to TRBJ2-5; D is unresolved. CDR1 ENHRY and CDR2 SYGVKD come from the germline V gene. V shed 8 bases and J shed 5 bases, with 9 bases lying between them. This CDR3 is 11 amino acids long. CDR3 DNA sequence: TGTGCCATCGCAGCTGGCGAGACCCAGTACTTC. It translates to CAIAAGETQYF.

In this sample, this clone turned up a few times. DNA of the CDR3: TGTGCCAGCTCGGATGACAGGGTCAACACCATATATTTT. It is translated as CASSDDRVNTIYF. V and J are TRBV2 and TRBJ1-3; 7 bases fit TRBD1. The germline CDR1 and CDR2 sequences are SNHLY and FYNNEI. This CDR3 has 13 amino acids. The V gene end was trimmed by 8 bases and the J gene end by 7 bases; junction bases not matched to a gene: 8.

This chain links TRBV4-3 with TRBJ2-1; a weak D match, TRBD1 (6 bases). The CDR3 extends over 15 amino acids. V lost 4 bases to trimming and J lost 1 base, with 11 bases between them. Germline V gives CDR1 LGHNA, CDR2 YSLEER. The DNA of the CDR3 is TGCGCCAGCAGCCCCGGGACATATTCCTACAATGAGCAGTTCTTC. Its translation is CASSPGTYSYNEQFF.

CDR3 sequence (DNA): TGTGCCAGCAGCTTATCACAGGACAATCAGCCCCAGCATTTT. Amino acid sequence: CASSLSQDNQPQHF. The rearrangement uses TRBV5-6 and TRBJ1-5; D might be TRBD1 (5 bases). This CDR3 is 14 amino acids long. Trimming took off 2 bases at V and 3 bases at J, with 9 bases between the two ends. The germline V gene encodes CDR1 SGHDT and CDR2 YYEEEE. Variable domain in full (rest from reference TRBV5-6 and TRBJ1-5): DAGVTQSPTHLIKTRGQQVTLRCSPKSGHDTVSWYQQALGQGPQFIFQYYEEEERQRGNFPDRFSGHQFPNYSSELNVNALLLGDSALYLCASSLSQDNQPQHFGDGTRLSIL.

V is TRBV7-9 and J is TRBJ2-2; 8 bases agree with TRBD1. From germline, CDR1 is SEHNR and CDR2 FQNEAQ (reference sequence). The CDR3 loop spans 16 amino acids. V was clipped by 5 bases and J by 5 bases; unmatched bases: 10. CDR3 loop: CASSPPGQGLTGELFF. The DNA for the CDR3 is TGTGCCAGCAGCCCCCCCGGACAGGGTTTAACCGGGGAGCTGTTTTTT.

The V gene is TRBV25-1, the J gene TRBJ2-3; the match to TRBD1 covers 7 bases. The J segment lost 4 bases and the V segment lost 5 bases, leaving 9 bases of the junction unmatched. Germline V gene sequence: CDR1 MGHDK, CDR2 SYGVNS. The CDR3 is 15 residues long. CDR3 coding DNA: TGTGCCAGCAGTTCCACAGGGGAGAGGCCAGATACGCAGTATTTT. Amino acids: CASSSTGERPDTQYF.

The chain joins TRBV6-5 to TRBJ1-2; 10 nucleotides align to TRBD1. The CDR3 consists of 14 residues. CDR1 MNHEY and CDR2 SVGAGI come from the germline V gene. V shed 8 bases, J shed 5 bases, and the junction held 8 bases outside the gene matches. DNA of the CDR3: TGTGCCAGCGGGACAGGGGCAGGAACGTATGGCTACACCTTC. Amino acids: CASGTGAGTYGYTF.

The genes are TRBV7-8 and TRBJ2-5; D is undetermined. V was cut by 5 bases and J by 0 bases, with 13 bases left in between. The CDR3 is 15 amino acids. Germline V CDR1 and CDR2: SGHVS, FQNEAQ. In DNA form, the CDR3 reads TGTGCCAGCAGCAGCCACGGACGGCACCAAGAGACCCAGTACTTC. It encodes CASSSHGRHQETQYF. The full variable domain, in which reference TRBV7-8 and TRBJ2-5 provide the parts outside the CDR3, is GAGVSQSPRYKVAKRGQDVALRCDPISGHVSLFWYQQALGQGPEFLTYFQNEAQLDKSGLPSDRFFAERPEGSVSTLKIQRTQQEDSAVYLCASSSHGRHQETQYFGPGTRLLVL.